Shown below are 12 T cell receptor beta chains from a single sample sequenced in a study of CD8 T cells in ankylosing spondylitis. TCRdb re-called the 5' RACE reads with MiXCR, one entry per CDR3 protein. The sample carries 290,000 or so distinct CDR3 sequences, about 20% recorded once. The source material was blood, either unsorted or a sorted T cell fraction (not recorded which). The source is a female donor with ankylosing spondylitis or in good health (not recorded which).

The table lists this clonotype with a few counts. The chain recombines TRBV10-1 with TRBJ2-2; D uncertain. V was trimmed by 0 bases and J by 7 bases, leaving 6 bases between them. In germline, CDR1 is WNHNN, CDR2 SYGVQD (reference sequence). The CDR3 extends over 13 amino acids. DNA of the CDR3: TGCGCCAGCAGTGAGTCGCTCGGCGGGGAGCTGTTTTTT. Translating gives CASSESLGGELFF.

This clonotype has just a few counts. V is TRBV18 and J is TRBJ1-6, with D unresolved. Germline CDR1 reads KGHSH; CDR2 reads LQKENI. V was shortened by 1 base and J by 14 bases, with 18 bases between the two germline ends. The CDR3 spans 15 residues. The CDR3 coding sequence is TGTGCCAGCTCACCACGAGTTTTGCCAGAGGGCACCCTCCACTTT. This codes for CASSPRVLPEGTLHF. The variable domain in full, completed from reference TRBV18 and TRBJ1-6, reads NAGVMQNPRHLVRRRGQEARLRCSPMKGHSHVYWYRQLPEEGLKFMVYLQKENIIDESGMPKERFSAEFPKEGPSILRIQQVVRGDSAAYFCASSPRVLPEGTLHFGNGTRLTVT.

In this sample, this clonotype turned up a few times. V is TRBV20-1 and J is TRBJ2-5, with D possibly TRBD1 on 6 matching bases. Germline-derived CDR1 and CDR2 are DFQATT and SNEGSKA (reference sequence). V was cut by 0 bases and J by 4 bases, with 15 bases left in between. The CDR3 is 15 amino acids. The CDR3 is CSARDSGQGRETQYF. Written as DNA, the CDR3 is TGCAGTGCTAGAGATTCAGGGCAGGGGAGAGAGACCCAGTACTTC.

This clonotype was counted only a few times. V is TRBV10-3 and J is TRBJ2-1; 10 nucleotides line up with TRBD2. Germline values: CDR1 ENHRY, CDR2 SYGVKD. J gave up 9 bases and V 10 bases, and 6 bases lay outside the gene matches. The CDR3 length is 12 residues. CDR3: CATREREGEQFF. In nucleotides, the CDR3 is TGTGCCACCCGGGAGCGGGAGGGTGAGCAGTTCTTC.

This clonotype was seen ten or more times. V and J are TRBV5-6 and TRBJ2-7; a weak D match, TRBD2 (6 bases). CDR1 and CDR2 (germline): SGHDT, YYEEEE. Trimming removed 0 bases from V and 0 bases from J, with 13 bases in between. This CDR3 is 16 amino acids long. This CDR3 reads CASSLDPGVDSYEQYF. CDR3 DNA: TGTGCCAGCAGCTTGGATCCGGGAGTGGACTCCTACGAGCAGTACTTC.

DNA for the CDR3: TGTGCCAGCAGCCTGGAGGGACTAGCGGGAGCCACAGATACGCAGTATTTT. Its protein product is CASSLEGLAGATDTQYF. The chain recombines TRBV7-2 with TRBJ2-3, with TRBD2 identical over 14 bases. The length of the CDR3 is 17 residues. V was clipped by 5 bases and J by 2 bases; unmatched bases: 6. Germline V gene data show CDR1 as SGHTA and CDR2 as FQGNSA.

The chain couples TRBV13 to TRBJ2-1; TRBD2 matches at 14 bases. The CDR3 is made up of 19 amino acids. CDR1 PRHDT and CDR2 FYEKMQ come from the germline V gene (reference sequence). V lost 4 bases, J lost 7 bases, and 15 bases stayed unmatched. The CDR3 DNA follows: TGTGCCAGCAGCTCGACTAGCGGGAGGGCCTTAACCGGGATGAATGAGCAGTTCTTC. Its translation is CASSSTSGRALTGMNEQFF. Based on the CDR3 plus reference TRBV13 and TRBJ2-1, the full variable domain is AAGVIQSPRHLIKEKRETATLKCYPIPRHDTVYWYQQGPGQDPQFLISFYEKMQSDKGSIPDRFSAQQFSDYHSELNMSSLELGDSALYFCASSSTSGRALTGMNEQFFGPGTRLTVL.

V usage is TRBV12-3 or TRBV12-4 and J usage is TRBJ2-7; 12 nucleotides agree with TRBD1. The CDR3 has 14 amino acids. The junction had 6 bases not matched to a gene; V was cut back by 5 bases and J by 7 bases. The DNA for the CDR3 is TGTGCCAGCAGTCGGGACAGGGGGCGACCGGAGCAGTACTTC. It is translated as CASSRDRGRPEQYF.

The chain carries TRBV6-1 and TRBJ2-7; 8 bases line up with TRBD2. The CDR3 length is 14 residues. Trimming took 7 bases from V and 3 from J; bases not matched to a gene: 8. The V gene's germline CDR1 is MNHNS and CDR2 SASEGT. CDR3 coding DNA: TGTGCCAGCATTGGTAGCGGGGCGTTCTACGAGCAGTACTTC. Residues: CASIGSGAFYEQYF.

The CDR3 DNA reads as TGTGCCAGCGTCCGGGGGTCCGACAATGAGCAGTTCTTC. This codes for CASVRGSDNEQFF. The chain has TRBV5-6 and TRBJ2-1, with a tentative D call TRBD2 (6 bases). CDR1 is SGHDT and CDR2 is YYEEEE in the germline V gene. This CDR3 region has 13 residues. V dropped 7 bases and J dropped 5 bases, with 13 bases sitting between them. Full variable domain (outside the CDR3, taken from reference TRBV5-6 and TRBJ2-1): DAGVTQSPTHLIKTRGQQVTLRCSPKSGHDTVSWYQQALGQGPQFIFQYYEEEERQRGNFPDRFSGHQFPNYSSELNVNALLLGDSALYLCASVRGSDNEQFFGPGTRLTVL.

The DNA for the CDR3 is TGTGCCACGGGGCGGGAGATCTCCGGGGAGCTGTTTTTT. Amino acids: CATGREISGELFF. The genes are TRBV27 and TRBJ2-2; 7 bases are a match to TRBD2. Germline assignment: CDR1 MNHEY and CDR2 SMNVEV (reference sequence). Trimming cost V 10 bases and J 6 bases; bases outside gene matches: 8. The CDR3 length is 13 residues.

The rearrangement uses TRBV29-1 and TRBJ2-1; D is possibly TRBD2 (6 bases). V dropped 0 bases and J dropped 5 bases, with 23 bases sitting between them. The CDR3 is made up of 18 amino acids. Germline V gives CDR1 SQVTM, CDR2 ANQGSEA. CDR3 region: CSVEDLGVGLDYNNEQFF. The CDR3 nucleotides are TGCAGCGTTGAAGATCTTGGGGTTGGGCTGGACTATAACAATGAGCAGTTCTTC.